A single sample gave rise to the 10 T cell receptor beta chains below, sequenced in a study of glioma-infiltrating T cells after dendritic cell vaccination. This table comes from immunoSEQ multiplex PCR, and its TCRdb copy is limited to in-frame clones, with some not included. This sample has around 90,000 clones, with about 79% found just once. Sample: blood, taken before dendritic cell vaccination. The receptors here all came from a human donor with glioblastoma.

V usage is TRBV23-1 and J usage is TRBJ2-5, with D possibly matching TRBD1 (7 bases). TRBV23-1 is reported as an ORF; its role is uncertain. The V gene lost 3 bases and the J gene lost 4 bases, with 18 bases spanning the gap. The CDR3 length is 16 residues. The CDR3 DNA reads TGCGCCAGCAGTCACGCCAGGGGGGAGGAGAGAGAGACCCAGTACTTC. Its protein is CASSHARGEERETQYF.

This chain joins TRBV7-3 and TRBJ2-4; D gene ambiguous. The CDR3 consists of 13 residues. Germline CDR1 SGHTA, CDR2 FQGTGA. V lost 1 base to trimming and J lost 7 bases, with 8 bases between them. The DNA for the CDR3 is TGTGCCAGCAGCTTAAATCCGAGGAACATTCAGTACTTC. Amino acid sequence: CASSLNPRNIQYF.

There are a few counts of this clone. The chain joins TRBV19 to TRBJ1-2; tentatively, D is TRBD1 (6 bases). The germline V and J ends were trimmed by 7 bases and 4 bases, with 10 bases remaining between them. The CDR3 sequence is 12 residues long. CDR1 LNHDA and CDR2 SQIVND come from the germline V gene (reference sequence). The chain's CDR3 is CASMGDTYGYTF. The CDR3 nucleotides are TGTGCCAGTATGGGGGACACCTATGGCTACACCTTC.

This clone is medium-sized by share. The gene calls are TRBV19 and TRBJ1-2; 7 positions agree with TRBD1. V dropped 6 bases and J dropped 5; count of bases not matched to a gene: 12. CDR3 length equals 15 residues. The V gene's germline CDR1 is LNHDA and CDR2 SQIVND (reference sequence). The CDR3 nucleotides are TGTGCCAGTAGATCGATTGACAGGGAAAGATATGGCTACACCTTC. It encodes CASRSIDRERYGYTF.

The V and J genes are TRBV6-1 and TRBJ1-5; 7 bases map to TRBD1. The germline V gene has CDR1 MNHNS and CDR2 SASEGT. Trimming removed 3 bases from V and 0 bases from J; junction bases left unmatched: 8. The CDR3 is made up of 17 amino acids. The CDR3 coding sequence is TGTGCCAGCAGTGATGGCGAGGGGGCAGTTAGCAATCAGCCCCAGCATTTT. Amino acid sequence: CASSDGEGAVSNQPQHF.

The chain joins TRBV5-1 to TRBJ1-4; D is unclear. In germline, CDR1 is SGHRS, CDR2 YFSETQ. The CDR3 covers 14 residues. V was clipped by 1 base and J by 4 bases, with 8 bases between them. The CDR3: CASSLNSLNEKLFF. As DNA, the CDR3 is TGCGCCAGCAGCTTGAACAGCCTTAATGAAAAACTGTTTTTT.

The J gene is TRBJ2-7, the V gene TRBV11-3, with 9 bases aligning to TRBD1. The germline V gene encodes CDR1 SGHNT and CDR2 YENEEA. The length of the CDR3 is 15 residues. The trim removed 3 bases at V and 5 bases at J, leaving 8 bases unmatched. The CDR3 nucleotides read TGTGCCAGCAGCTTTACAGGGGGCGCGCTCCACGAGCAGTACTTC. Its translation: CASSFTGGALHEQYF.

This sequence joins TRBV23-1 and TRBJ2-1; 10 bases match TRBD1. TRBV23-1 falls under the ORF class, with uncertain function. The CDR3 runs to 15 residues. Trimming at V came to 3 bases and at J to 6 bases, leaving 5 bases not matched to a gene. The CDR3, as DNA: TGCGCCAGCAGTCATTCGGGACAGGGGTCCAATGAGCAGTTCTTC. Amino acid sequence: CASSHSGQGSNEQFF.

J is TRBJ1-5 and V is TRBV2; 9 nucleotides line up with TRBD1. CDR3 length equals 15 residues. V was pared by 6 bases and J by 3 bases, with 6 bases of the junction left unmatched. In germline, CDR1 is SNHLY, CDR2 FYNNEI. DNA of the CDR3: TGTGCCAGCAGCCCGGGACAGGGTCCCAATCAGCCCCAGCATTTT. It specifies CASSPGQGPNQPQHF. Combining the CDR3 with reference TRBV2 and TRBJ1-5 gives the whole variable domain EPEVTQTPSHQVTQMGQEVILRCVPISNHLYFYWYRQILGQKVEFLVSFYNNEISEKSEIFDDQFSVERPDGSNFTLKIRSTKLEDSAMYFCASSPGQGPNQPQHFGDGTRLSIL.

The chain combines TRBV7-2 with TRBJ1-2; D gene unclear. Germline V gene sequence: CDR1 SGHTA, CDR2 FQGNSA. The CDR3 extends over 14 amino acids. V was shortened by 1 base and J by 4 bases, with 10 bases between the two germline ends. The CDR3 here is CASSLDYQAYGYTF. CDR3 in DNA: TGTGCCAGCAGCTTAGATTATCAGGCCTATGGCTACACCTTC.